A selection of T cell receptor beta chains follows, all from one sample in a study of T cells in localized non-small cell lung cancer. TCRdb's copy holds only in-frame clones and misses some; the assay was immunoSEQ multiplex PCR. The data show about 40,000 clones, around nine tenths seen once. The sequencing here drew on peripheral blood, taken before any cancer treatment. These receptors originate from a man between 18 and 49 years old with stage I lung adenocarcinoma. The CDR3 runs from the conserved cysteine through the conserved F or W. Fields, in order: CDR3 protein, CDR3 DNA, D gene, J gene, CDR3 length, V gene, clone size. A D gene is named only where the DNA matches it firmly. Clone sizes are given selectively: once, few, many, or a class where the clone is expanded.

CDR3 protein: CASSQVDRGNNEQFF; CDR3 DNA: TGCGCCAGCAGCCAAGTCGACAGGGGGAACAATGAGCAGTTCTTC; D gene: TRBD1; J gene: TRBJ2-1; CDR3 length: 15; V gene: TRBV4-3; clone size: NA
CDR3 protein: CASERSGQGKFF; CDR3 DNA: TGTGCCAGCGAACGATCGGGACAGGGAAAGTTCTTC; D gene: TRBD1; J gene: TRBJ2-1; CDR3 length: 12; V gene: TRBV6-5; clone size: NA
CDR3 protein: CASSLESGLAVFNEQFF; CDR3 DNA: TGTGCCAGCAGCTTGGAGTCTGGACTAGCGGTATTCAATGAGCAGTTCTTC; D gene: TRBD2; J gene: TRBJ2-1; CDR3 length: 17; V gene: TRBV5-8; clone size: NA
CDR3 protein: CAWTQGRAGGYTF; CDR3 DNA: TGTGCCTGGACCCAAGGGAGGGCGGGTGGCTACACCTTC; D gene: NA; J gene: TRBJ1-2; CDR3 length: 13; V gene: TRBV30; clone size: once
CDR3 protein: CASSEVRSLEQYF; CDR3 DNA: TGTGCCAGCAGTGAGGTCAGGTCCCTTGAGCAGTACTTC; D gene: NA; J gene: TRBJ2-7; CDR3 length: 13; V gene: TRBV6-1; clone size: NA
CDR3 protein: CASAHSGADTQYF; CDR3 DNA: TGCGCCAGCGCCCATTCGGGGGCAGATACGCAGTATTTT; D gene: NA; J gene: TRBJ2-3; CDR3 length: 13; V gene: TRBV5-1; clone size: NA
CDR3 protein: CASSVSGGAGELFF; CDR3 DNA: TGTGCCAGCAGTGTTTCGGGGGGAGCCGGGGAGCTGTTTTTT; D gene: TRBD2; J gene: TRBJ2-2; CDR3 length: 14; V gene: TRBV6-4; clone size: NA
CDR3 protein: CASSPKRTSGGYEQFF; CDR3 DNA: TGCGCCAGCAGCCCTAAGAGGACTAGCGGGGGCTATGAGCAGTTCTTC; D gene: TRBD2; J gene: TRBJ2-1; CDR3 length: 16; V gene: TRBV4-3; clone size: NA
CDR3 protein: CASSLEGSWGTEAFF; CDR3 DNA: TGTGCCAGCAGCTTAGAAGGGTCATGGGGCACTGAAGCTTTCTTT; D gene: NA; J gene: TRBJ1-1; CDR3 length: 15; V gene: TRBV7-2; clone size: NA
CDR3 protein: CASSLDGLRLAGAGYIQYF; CDR3 DNA: TGTGCCAGCAGCTTGGACGGTCTCCGGCTAGCGGGGGCAGGATACATTCAGTACTTC; D gene: TRBD2; J gene: TRBJ2-4; CDR3 length: 19; V gene: TRBV5-6; clone size: NA
CDR3 protein: CASSLQPGGRTSTDTQYF; CDR3 DNA: TGTGCCAGCAGCCTACAACCGGGGGGCCGCACTAGCACAGATACGCAGTATTTT; D gene: NA; J gene: TRBJ2-3; CDR3 length: 18; V gene: TRBV7-3; clone size: NA
CDR3 protein: CATHAPAENTEAFF; CDR3 DNA: TGTGCCACCCACGCCCCGGCCGAGAACACTGAAGCTTTCTTT; D gene: NA; J gene: TRBJ1-1; CDR3 length: 14; V gene: TRBV5-4; clone size: NA
CDR3 protein: CASSQELRGTEAFF; CDR3 DNA: TGTGCCAGCAGCCAAGAGTTGAGGGGCACTGAAGCTTTCTTT; D gene: NA; J gene: TRBJ1-1; CDR3 length: 14; V gene: TRBV4-2; clone size: once
CDR3 protein: CASSSQGQGRKLFF; CDR3 DNA: TGTGCCAGCAGCTCGCAGGGGCAGGGGAGAAAACTGTTTTTT; D gene: NA; J gene: TRBJ1-4; CDR3 length: 14; V gene: TRBV7-9; clone size: few
CDR3 protein: CAWNGAGGLQETQYF; CDR3 DNA: TGTGCCTGGAATGGAGCGGGGGGCCTCCAAGAGACCCAGTACTTC; D gene: TRBD2; J gene: TRBJ2-5; CDR3 length: 15; V gene: TRBV30; clone size: NA